The 32 T cell receptor beta chains reported below all come from one sample, sequenced in a study of CD8+CD57+ T cells in acquired aplastic anemia (dated by TCRdb to the late 2010s). Sequenced on an Illumina HiSeq 2000. TCR beta VDJ combination and CDR3 sequence profiling used genomic DNA as the template. TCRdb reran the public reads through fastp at Q25 and MiXCR, keeping productive beta chains. Entries that share a CDR3 protein sequence are merged under the most common genes and DNA. The table for this sample lists tens of thousands of distinct CDR3 sequences; around 76% of them were counted only once. The ten largest make up roughly 22% of the sample. Material for sequencing was sorted CD4+, CD8+, or CD8+CD57+ T cells (not recorded which) from PBMCs. Receptors originate from a human donor in good health, serving as a control.

The chain combines TRBV2 with TRBJ2-7, with 9 nucleotides matching TRBD1. CDR3 length: 12 amino acids. Germline V gene lookup returns CDR1 SNHLY and CDR2 FYNNEI. The J segment lost 4 bases and the V segment lost 6 bases, leaving 1 base of the junction unmatched. This CDR3 reads CASSDRGYEQYV. In DNA form, the CDR3 reads TGTGCCAGCAGCGACAGGGGGTACGAGCAGTACGTC.

This clonotype appeared a few times. The genes are TRBV24-1 and TRBJ2-1; TRBD1 matches 8 bases. This CDR3 has 17 residues. V lost 2 bases, J lost 3 bases, and 8 bases stayed unmatched. CDR1 and CDR2 (germline): KGHDR, SFDVKD. The CDR3 nucleotides are TGTGCCACCAGTGATTCGCTGGGACAGGAACTCTACAATGAGCAGTTCTTC. Protein: CATSDSLGQELYNEQFF.

As concerns this clonotype: Likely a read error: the CDR3 ends without its conserved phenylalanine or tryptophan. This rearrangement joins TRBV19 to TRBJ1-1; D uncertain. The V end lost 8 bases, the J end lost 0 bases, and 16 bases lay between the germline ends. Germline V gives CDR1 LNHDA, CDR2 SQIVND (reference sequence). The CDR3 covers 15 residues. The CDR3 region has the DNA TGTGCCAGTGCCCCCCGAAAGGGTCTGAACACTGAAGCTTTCCTT. Its protein is CASAPRKGLNTEAFL.

The rearrangement links TRBV5-1 to TRBJ2-1; tentatively, D is TRBD2 (5 bases). Trimming took 7 bases from V and 0 from J, leaving 11 bases between them. The CDR3 contains 14 residues. Germline CDR1 SGHRS, CDR2 YFSETQ. The CDR3 is CASQAENSYNEQFF. The CDR3 DNA is TGCGCCAGCCAAGCGGAGAACTCCTACAATGAGCAGTTCTTC.

This clonotype appeared many times. V and J are TRBV18 and TRBJ2-3; D not resolved. Trimming removed 0 bases at V and 4 bases at J, with 11 bases between. This CDR3 has 15 residues. Germline values: CDR1 KGHSH, CDR2 LQKENI. CDR3 amino acids: CASSPPGSASDTQYF. The CDR3 region has the DNA TGTGCCAGCTCACCACCTGGGTCAGCATCAGATACGCAGTATTTT.

The J gene is TRBJ2-7, the V gene TRBV29-1; 12 bases agree with TRBD2. The V and J ends lost 3 bases and 6 bases, in that order; junction bases with no gene match: 6. The germline V gene encodes CDR1 SQVTM and CDR2 ANQGSEA. The CDR3 has 14 amino acids. The CDR3: CSVDPGTSGFEQYF. CDR3 sequence (DNA): TGCAGCGTTGACCCCGGGACTAGCGGGTTCGAGCAGTACTTC.

Points on this clonotype: Germline and junction disagree at one end, which may indicate a read error. In nucleotides, the CDR3 is TGTGCCTGCAGTGATAGACGGCCCCCAAGCTTC. Translated, it gives CACSDRRPPSF. The chain employs TRBV2 and TRBJ1-2; D ambiguous. The CDR3 has 11 residues. CDR1 and CDR2 from the germline V gene are SNHLY and FYNNEI. Combining the CDR3 with reference TRBV2 and TRBJ1-2 gives the whole variable domain EPEVTQTPSHQVTQMGQEVILRCVPISNHLYFYWYRQILGQKVEFLVSFYNNEISEKSEIFDDQFSVERPDGSNFTLKIRSTKLEDSAMYFCACSDRRPPSFGSGTRLTVV.

Turning to this clonotype: The conserved phenylalanine or tryptophan is not found at the CDR3 terminus, so this likely reflects a read error. The chain couples TRBV25-1 to TRBJ1-2; TRBD1 matches 9 bases. Germline V CDR1 and CDR2: MGHDK, SYGVNS. The CDR3 sequence is 15 residues long. Trimming cost V 6 bases and J 6 bases; bases outside gene matches: 11. The CDR3 spells CASSVPGTGTHGYTS. CDR3 bases: TGTGCCAGCAGCGTCCCCGGGACAGGGACCCATGGCTACACCTCC.

The chain couples TRBV7-2 to TRBJ2-5; no reliable D call. Per the germline V gene, CDR1 is SGHTA and CDR2 is FQGNSA. V lost 5 bases and J lost 5, with 9 bases in between. The CDR3 loop spans 12 amino acids. The DNA for the CDR3 is TGTGCCAGCAGCCGACTCGAGGAGACCCAGTACTTC. Translated: CASSRLEETQYF.

V gene TRBV7-3 combines with J gene TRBJ1-1; TRBD1 aligns across 7 bases. Trimming at V came to 5 bases and at J to 1 base, leaving 10 bases not matched to a gene. CDR3 length: 16 residues. The germline CDR1 and CDR2 sequences are SGHTA and FQGTGA. The CDR3 is CASSQYRGQTNTEAFF. For the CDR3, the DNA is TGTGCCAGCAGCCAATACCGGGGACAGACGAACACTGAAGCTTTCTTT.

This chain uses TRBV11-2 with TRBJ2-1, with 7 bases fitting TRBD1. The CDR3 extends over 12 amino acids. J lost 10 bases, V lost 6 bases, and 6 bases had no gene match. CDR1 SGHAT and CDR2 FQNNGV come from the germline V gene. The CDR3 region is CASRHRGPEQFF. The CDR3 nucleotides are TGTGCCAGCAGACACAGGGGACCGGAGCAGTTCTTC.

V is TRBV15 and J is TRBJ1-4; D gene ambiguous. Germline V gene sequence: CDR1 LNHNV, CDR2 YYDKDF (reference sequence). Between the trimmed V and J ends, which lost 1 base and 5 bases, there was a span of 11 bases. The CDR3 sequence is 15 residues long. CDR3 coding DNA: TGTGCCACCAGCAGAGTGGGTCCCGGGAATGAAAAACTGTTTTTT. This translates into CATSRVGPGNEKLFF.

The chain is built from TRBV29-1 and TRBJ2-5; D possibly corresponds to TRBD2 (5 bases). Trimming shortened V by 3 bases and J by 4 bases, and 15 bases separated the two germline ends. The CDR3 extends over 14 amino acids. CDR1 is SQVTM, CDR2 ANQGSEA, per germline. This CDR3 reads CSVDHGVRGETQYF. CDR3 coding DNA: TGCAGCGTTGATCACGGGGTACGCGGAGAGACCCAGTACTTC.

The V gene is TRBV15, the J gene TRBJ1-1; D is ambiguous. This CDR3 region has 15 residues. Germline assignment: CDR1 LNHNV and CDR2 YYDKDF (reference sequence). V was clipped by 4 bases and J by 1 base, with 13 bases between them. This chain's CDR3 is CATSKSRGGNTEAFF. The CDR3 DNA reads TGTGCCACCAGCAAGTCAAGAGGCGGGAACACTGAAGCTTTCTTT.

The chain uses TRBV7-3 and TRBJ2-3, with 10 bases identical to TRBD2. The germline V gene encodes CDR1 SGHTA and CDR2 FQGTGA. This CDR3 has 14 amino acids. Trimming at V came to 4 bases and at J to 7 bases, leaving 5 bases not matched to a gene. The DNA of the CDR3 is TGTGCCAGCAGCTCTAGCGGGGGTCGGTATACGCAGTATTTT. This codes for CASSSSGGRYTQYF. The full variable domain, completed using reference TRBV7-3 and TRBJ2-3, is GAGVSQTPSNKVTEKGKYVELRCDPISGHTALYWYRQSLGQGPEFLIYFQGTGAADDSGLPNDRFFAVRPEGSVSTLKIQRTERGDSAVYLCASSSSGGRYTQYFGPGTRLTVL.

The CDR3 reads CASSLGLETQYF. The DNA of the CDR3 is TGTGCCAGCAGCTTAGGGTTAGAGACCCAGTACTTC. The V gene is TRBV7-2, the J gene TRBJ2-5, with no clear D. Germline loops: CDR1 SGHTA, CDR2 FQGNSA. The V gene lost 1 base and the J gene lost 4 bases, with 4 bases spanning the gap. This CDR3 comprises 12 residues.

In its sample, this clonotype was seen a few times. The V gene is TRBV24-1, the J gene TRBJ2-5; D might be TRBD2 (5 bases). V was pared by 8 bases and J by 5 bases, with 14 bases between. The length of the CDR3 is 13 residues. The germline CDR1 and CDR2 sequences are KGHDR and SFDVKD. The DNA of the CDR3 is TGTGCCACCAAAGGCAGGACTTCGGAGACCCAGTACTTC. Its protein is CATKGRTSETQYF.

The CDR3 DNA sequence: TGTGCCAGTAGTTCCAGCAACAGGGTGAATTCACCCCTCCACTTT. Translating gives CASSSSNRVNSPLHF. The V call is TRBV19, the J call TRBJ1-6; D is perhaps TRBD1 (6 bases). From germline, CDR1 is LNHDA and CDR2 SQIVND (reference sequence). The CDR3 spans 15 residues. Deletions cut 5 bases from V and 7 bases from J, with 15 bases between.

This clonotype was observed once. This chain links TRBV7-6 with TRBJ1-5, with D possibly being TRBD1 (6 bases). Per the germline V gene, CDR1 is SGHVS and CDR2 is FNYEAQ. V was clipped by 5 bases and J by 5 bases, with 13 bases between them. The CDR3 extends over 14 amino acids. The CDR3 DNA sequence: TGTGCCAGCAGCACCGCGGGGGCTGATCAGCCCCAGCATTTT. Amino acid sequence: CASSTAGADQPQHF.

V usage is TRBV15 and J usage is TRBJ2-7; D is ambiguous. Germline V gene sequence: CDR1 LNHNV, CDR2 YYDKDF (reference sequence). The CDR3 consists of 15 residues. Trimming shortened V by 3 bases and J by 0 bases, and 12 bases separated the two germline ends. For the CDR3, the DNA is TGTGCCACCAGCAGTGCCCTAAGAAGCTCCTACGAGCAGTACTTC. Translation: CATSSALRSSYEQYF.

A remark on this clonotype: One junction end does not reproduce the germline sequence, and a read error may be involved. The genes are TRBV20-1 and TRBJ2-7, with TRBD2 identical over 10 bases. The germline CDR1 and CDR2 sequences are DFQATT and SNEGSKA (reference sequence). This CDR3 has 12 residues. The CDR3 protein is CSLLAGSYGQYF. The CDR3 nucleotides read TGCAGCCTACTAGCGGGGAGCTACGGGCAGTACTTC.

This clonotype was detected once. V and J are TRBV29-1 and TRBJ1-2, with no clear D. CDR3 size: 13 residues. V was clipped by 4 bases and J by 5 bases, with 14 bases between them. CDR1 and CDR2 (germline): SQVTM, ANQGSEA. CDR3 nucleotide sequence: TGCAGCGTTGGGGATAAAGCTGATTATGGCTACACCTTC. Amino acids: CSVGDKADYGYTF.

This sequence joins TRBV20-1 and TRBJ2-7; 9 bases align to TRBD1. Germline CDR1 is DFQATT and CDR2 is SNEGSKA (reference sequence). The CDR3 runs 14 residues. The trim removed 5 bases at V and 2 bases at J, leaving 7 bases unmatched. CDR3 region: CSAAPGQGPYEQYF. CDR3 DNA: TGCAGTGCTGCACCGGGACAGGGACCCTACGAGCAGTACTTC.

V gene TRBV7-2 combines with J gene TRBJ1-5, with a possible D match to TRBD1 (6 bases). This CDR3 has 14 amino acids. Per the germline V gene, CDR1 is SGHTA and CDR2 is FQGNSA. V lost 5 bases to trimming and J lost 1 base, with 9 bases between them. This CDR3 reads CASSERGSNQPQHF. The CDR3, as DNA: TGTGCCAGCAGCGAAAGGGGGAGCAATCAGCCCCAGCATTTT.

In DNA, the CDR3 is TGTGCCAGCAGCTCAGACATTAAGACAGGTTTGAACACCGGGGAGCTGTTTTTT. Protein sequence: CASSSDIKTGLNTGELFF. V gene TRBV11-1 combines with J gene TRBJ2-2, with D perhaps matching TRBD1 (6 bases). V was shortened by 4 bases and J by 1 base, with 19 bases between the two germline ends. Germline CDR1 and CDR2: SGHAT and FQDESV (reference sequence). The CDR3 has 18 residues.

This clonotype was seen more than once but under ten times. The V call is TRBV20-1, the J call TRBJ1-2; TRBD1 might be the D (6 bases). CDR3 size: 13 residues. In germline, CDR1 is DFQATT, CDR2 SNEGSKA (reference sequence). The V gene lost 4 bases and the J gene lost 3 bases, with 12 bases spanning the gap. For the CDR3, the DNA is TGCAGTGCTAAGATAGGGGGGGACTATGGCTACACCTTC. Protein: CSAKIGGDYGYTF.

This chain uses TRBV2 with TRBJ2-7; D is undetermined. Trimming took 3 bases from V and 4 from J, leaving 10 bases between them. Germline V gene data show CDR1 as SNHLY and CDR2 as FYNNEI. The CDR3 is made up of 13 amino acids. The CDR3 reads CASSDDSGYEQYF. The CDR3 coding sequence is TGTGCCAGCAGTGATGACTCTGGATACGAGCAGTACTTC.

V gene TRBV9 combines with J gene TRBJ1-3, with 9 bases lining up with TRBD1. The V gene's germline CDR1 is SGDLS and CDR2 YYNGEE. The CDR3 is made up of 14 amino acids. The ends lost 0 bases at V and 7 bases at J; junction bases unmatched: 2. CDR3 loop: CASSVGTGVNTIYF. In DNA, the CDR3 is TGTGCCAGCAGCGTAGGGACAGGGGTGAACACCATATATTTT.

Points on this clonotype: Because the CDR3 is missing its conserved closing phenylalanine or tryptophan, this is likely a read error. The DNA is left out, because the CDR3 cannot be placed on it with certainty; the CDR3 is given as TCRdb lists it. The chain recombines TRBV10-3 with TRBJ1-4; no DNA check was done on the table's D call, TRBD1. Germline CDR1 reads ENHRY; CDR2 reads SYGVKD. Both ends counted, the CDR3 spans 11 residues. The CDR3 spells CAISELWARPV.

This clonotype was observed a single time. The genes are TRBV20-1 and TRBJ2-5; either TRBD1 or TRBD2 may fit D (5 bases each). The germline V gene has CDR1 DFQATT and CDR2 SNEGSKA (reference sequence). The V gene lost 1 base and the J gene lost 4 bases, with 13 bases spanning the gap. This CDR3 contains 14 residues. The DNA for the CDR3 is TGCAGTGCTAGAGGGGGCAGGGAGTTAGAGACCCAGTACTTC. Encoded protein: CSARGGRELETQYF.

This clonotype has ten or more counts. This chain joins TRBV7-6 and TRBJ2-5; D possibly corresponds to TRBD1 (6 bases). CDR3 length equals 15 residues. From germline, CDR1 is SGHVS and CDR2 FNYEAQ. V lost 0 bases, J lost 3 bases, and 11 bases lay in between. CDR3: CASSLAHGTKETQYF. DNA of the CDR3: TGTGCCAGCAGCTTAGCCCACGGGACAAAAGAGACCCAGTACTTC.

The chain has TRBV2 and TRBJ1-6; D is undetermined. Trimming pared 3 bases from V and 0 bases from J, leaving 9 bases between. Looked up from germline, CDR1 is SNHLY and CDR2 is FYNNEI. This CDR3 has 16 amino acids. The CDR3: CASSDHFSSYNSPLHF. The CDR3 DNA is TGTGCCAGCAGTGACCATTTTAGCTCCTATAATTCACCCCTCCACTTT.